Each of the 28 T cell receptor beta chains below was sequenced from the same sample in a study of blood T cell repertoires in COVID-19 (dated by TCRdb to the early 2020s). The library was built by means of the immunoSEQ multiplex PCR assay. As stored in TCRdb, this immuneACCESS dataset retains in-frame rearrangements with V and J assigned. A fraction of the clones does not appear; measured against another copy, unresolved V genes explain less than half of the discrepancy, and the remainder lacks a known reason. Recorded for this sample are a few hundred thousand clones; approximately 91% of them occurred a single time. Of the sample, around 10% falls within the top ten clones. The sample comprised peripheral blood. Receptors originate from a woman aged 30 to 39 with COVID-19, enrolled during active disease.

This clone was picked up a small number of times. The chain employs TRBV2 and TRBJ1-6; D remains ambiguous. In germline, CDR1 is SNHLY, CDR2 FYNNEI. V was clipped by 8 bases and J by 12 bases, with 14 bases between them. The CDR3 sequence is 12 residues long. CDR3 sequence (DNA): TGTGCCAGCCGGGATAATTGGAAACCCCTCCACTTT. Translating it yields CASRDNWKPLHF.

This rearrangement joins TRBV6-4 to TRBJ2-3; D remains ambiguous. Germline lookup yields CDR1 MRHNA and CDR2 SNTAGT. This CDR3 is 14 amino acids long. Trimming took 4 bases from V and 2 from J, leaving 10 bases between them. DNA for the CDR3: TGTGCCAGCAGTGTCCGACTGAACACAGATACGCAGTATTTT. Translated, it gives CASSVRLNTDTQYF.

The gene calls are TRBV5-1 and TRBJ2-7; D is possibly TRBD1 (6 bases). The CDR3 has 14 residues. V was trimmed by 4 bases and J by 0 bases, leaving 11 bases between them. Per the germline V gene, CDR1 is SGHRS and CDR2 is YFSETQ. CDR3 loop: CASSLTGSSYEQYF. As DNA, the CDR3 is TGCGCCAGCAGCCTTACAGGGAGCTCCTACGAGCAGTACTTC. Combining the CDR3 with reference TRBV5-1 and TRBJ2-7 gives the whole variable domain KAGVTQTPRYLIKTRGQQVTLSCSPISGHRSVSWYQQTPGQGLQFLFEYFSETQRNKGNFPGRFSGRQFSNSRSEMNVSTLELGDSALYLCASSLTGSSYEQYFGPGTRLTVT.

This chain uses TRBV2 with TRBJ2-1; a weak D match, TRBD2 (5 bases). Germline V lookup: CDR1 SNHLY, CDR2 FYNNEI. The CDR3 has 18 residues. The V and J ends lost 0 bases and 0 bases respectively, with 15 bases between them. Here the CDR3 reads CASSEAFPTGSSYNEQFF. CDR3 DNA sequence: TGTGCCAGCAGTGAAGCATTTCCGACGGGGAGCTCCTACAATGAGCAGTTCTTC.

This clone has just a few counts. This chain's CDR3 is CASSQSLAPYEQYF. The CDR3 coding sequence is TGTGCCAGCAGCCAATCTCTAGCGCCCTACGAGCAGTACTTC. The V gene is TRBV3-1 (or the pseudogene TRBV3-2), the J gene TRBJ2-7; tentatively, D is TRBD2 (6 bases). This CDR3 region has 14 residues. V was clipped by 2 bases and J by 2 bases, with 10 bases between them. Germline V gene sequence: CDR1 LGHDT, CDR2 YNNKEL (reference sequence).

V usage is TRBV3-1 (or the pseudogene TRBV3-2) and J usage is TRBJ1-6; TRBD1 might be the D (5 bases). Looked up from germline, CDR1 is LGHDT and CDR2 is YNNKEL (reference sequence). The CDR3 runs 16 residues. Trimming took off 1 base at V and 4 bases at J, with 11 bases between the two ends. CDR3 DNA: TGTGCCAGCAGCCAAGTGGCAGGGTATTATAATTCACCCCTCCACTTT. Its translation: CASSQVAGYYNSPLHF.

The V and J genes are TRBV30 and TRBJ1-1; possible D gene TRBD1, 5 bases. Germline V CDR1 and CDR2: GTSNPN, SVGIG (reference sequence). This CDR3 is built from 13 residues. The V end lost 4 bases, the J end lost 4 bases, and 13 bases lay between the germline ends. CDR3 in DNA: TGTGCCTGGAACCAGGGCAGGGCCACTGAAGCTTTCTTT. Residues: CAWNQGRATEAFF.

The CDR3 region is CASTIQGRLNTEAFF. The CDR3 DNA reads TGTGCCAGCACCATACAGGGGCGCCTGAACACTGAAGCTTTCTTT. This rearrangement joins TRBV28 to TRBJ1-1, with TRBD1 identical over 7 bases. CDR3 length equals 15 residues. CDR1 is MDHEN, CDR2 SYDVKM, per germline. V was pared by 7 bases and J by 0 bases, with 8 bases of the junction left unmatched.

This clone was counted only a few times. The J gene is TRBJ2-7, the V gene TRBV5-4, with 10 nucleotides matching TRBD1. Germline V gene sequence: CDR1 SGHNT, CDR2 YYREEE (reference sequence). V was clipped by 2 bases and J by 3 bases; unmatched bases: 5. CDR3 length: 15 amino acids. This CDR3 reads CASSLSGTGVYEQYF. DNA of the CDR3: TGTGCCAGCAGCTTATCCGGGACAGGGGTCTACGAGCAGTACTTC.

Concerning this clone itself: Other DNA sequences in the same sample also yield this CDR3. As DNA, the CDR3 is TGTGCCAGCAGCCCGCGCGGGTACAATTCACCCCTCCACTTT. This codes for CASSPRGYNSPLHF. V is TRBV3-1 (or the pseudogene TRBV3-2) and J is TRBJ1-6; D unresolved. The CDR3 covers 14 residues. Trimming took 4 bases from V and 7 from J, leaving 11 bases between them. Germline V lookup: CDR1 LGHDT, CDR2 YNNKEL (reference sequence).

This chain uses TRBV10-2 with TRBJ2-1; D is ambiguous. V was trimmed by 4 bases and J by 8 bases, leaving 3 bases between them. The length of the CDR3 is 10 residues. Per germline, CDR1 WSHSY and CDR2 SAAADI. CDR3 in DNA: TGCGCCAGCAGTGGGCATGAGCAGTTCTTC. Its protein product is CASSGHEQFF.

The V gene is TRBV10-1, the J gene TRBJ2-2; D may be TRBD2 (5 bases). Germline CDR1 WNHNN, CDR2 SYGVQD (reference sequence). Trimming removed 6 bases from V and 2 bases from J, with 10 bases in between. The CDR3 totals 14 residues. In nucleotides, the CDR3 is TGCGCCAGCAGCCAAGGACTTAACACCGGGGAGCTGTTTTTT. The encoded protein is CASSQGLNTGELFF.

This rearrangement joins TRBV28 to TRBJ2-1; 10 bases match TRBD2. The CDR3 covers 15 residues. CDR1 is MDHEN and CDR2 is SYDVKM in the germline V gene. After removal of 6 bases from V and 6 bases from J, the junction contained 8 bases not matched to a gene. The CDR3 loop is CASSLPGLAFNEQFF. CDR3 DNA sequence: TGTGCCAGCAGCCTACCGGGACTAGCGTTCAATGAGCAGTTCTTC.

The table lists this clone with a count of one. This chain uses TRBV6-5 with TRBJ1-1; D not resolved. Germline V gene lookup returns CDR1 MNHEY and CDR2 SVGAGI. V lost 2 bases and J 8 bases, leaving 15 bases between the germline ends. This CDR3 spans 14 amino acids. The CDR3 coding sequence is TGTGCCAGCAGTTACGGTGTTGGAGTGTCCGAAGCTTTCTTT. The encoded protein is CASSYGVGVSEAFF.

This chain uses TRBV2 with TRBJ1-1; 8 nucleotides align to TRBD1. Germline CDR1 reads SNHLY; CDR2 reads FYNNEI. V dropped 1 base and J dropped 5; count of bases not matched to a gene: 6. The CDR3 has 15 amino acids. The CDR3 DNA sequence: TGTGCCAGCAGTGAAGACAGGGGGAGGGAGACTGAAGCTTTCTTT. Translated, it gives CASSEDRGRETEAFF.

CDR3 region: CASSQELRTGSYEQYF. The DNA for the CDR3 is TGTGCCAGCAGCCAAGAGTTGAGGACAGGGAGCTACGAGCAGTACTTC. The chain is built from TRBV3-1 (or the pseudogene TRBV3-2) and TRBJ2-7, with 8 bases matching TRBD1. The ends lost 0 bases at V and 3 bases at J; junction bases unmatched: 7. Looked up from germline, CDR1 is LGHDT and CDR2 is YNNKEL (reference sequence). The CDR3 has 16 amino acids.

The chain combines TRBV3-1 (or the pseudogene TRBV3-2) with TRBJ1-4, with TRBD1 identical over 8 bases. Germline CDR1 and CDR2: LGHDT and YNNKEL (reference sequence). The length of the CDR3 is 15 residues. Trimming cost V 1 base and J 7 bases; bases outside gene matches: 5. For the CDR3, the DNA is TGTGCCAGCAGCCAAGGGGCAGGGGGCGGTGAAAAACTGTTTTTT. Translating it yields CASSQGAGGGEKLFF.

The V and J genes are TRBV24-1 and TRBJ2-1; 9 nucleotides agree with TRBD1. Trimming cost V 4 bases and J 6 bases; bases outside gene matches: 12. CDR1 and CDR2 (germline): KGHDR, SFDVKD. CDR3 length: 17 amino acids. DNA of the CDR3: TGTGCCACCAGTGAGCATGCTGGGACAGGGTATTTCAATGAGCAGTTCTTC. This codes for CATSEHAGTGYFNEQFF.

V is TRBV21-1 and J is TRBJ1-5; the listed D gene, TRBD1, was not tested against the DNA. TRBV21-1 is classified as a pseudogene. The length of the CDR3 is 17 residues. In nucleotides, the CDR3 is TGTGCCAGCAGCAATTGGTCTGTCGACAACAGCAATCAGCCCCAGCATTTT. Protein sequence: CASSNWSVDNSNQPQHF.

The chain uses TRBV19 and TRBJ2-2; D is possibly TRBD2 (7 bases). Germline V CDR1 and CDR2: LNHDA, SQIVND (reference sequence). This CDR3 has 16 residues. The ends were cut back, 5 bases at V and 0 bases at J, with 13 bases in the middle. The CDR3 nucleotides read TGTGCCAGTAGTCCTGGGAGGGGGTCGAACACCGGGGAGCTGTTTTTT. Encoded protein: CASSPGRGSNTGELFF.

The table lists this clone with a count of one. The CDR3 loop is CATSDLYGNTIYF. The CDR3 DNA reads TGTGCCACCAGTGACCTGTATGGAAACACCATATATTTT. The gene calls are TRBV24-1 and TRBJ1-3; D is unclear. The CDR3 contains 13 residues. Germline loops: CDR1 KGHDR, CDR2 SFDVKD. The V end lost 4 bases, the J end lost 3 bases, and 6 bases lay between the germline ends.

The genes are TRBV7-9 and TRBJ2-1, with 7 bases fitting TRBD2. J was trimmed by 12 bases and V by 3 bases; bases with no gene match: 14. The length of the CDR3 is 15 residues. Germline values: CDR1 SEHNR, CDR2 FQNEAQ (reference sequence). Here the CDR3 reads CASSLGGLPVVRQFF. DNA of the CDR3: TGTGCCAGCAGCTTGGGGGGACTACCGGTCGTGCGGCAGTTCTTC.

The chain combines TRBV7-9 with TRBJ1-1; no clear D gene. Germline V gene data show CDR1 as SEHNR and CDR2 as FQNEAQ (reference sequence). V lost 6 bases, J lost 6 bases, and 8 bases lay in between. The CDR3 consists of 11 residues. The CDR3 DNA is TGTGCCAGCAGTGGCAACGCTGAAGCTTTCTTT. It specifies CASSGNAEAFF.

V is TRBV19 and J is TRBJ2-3, with D possibly matching TRBD1 (5 bases). Between the trimmed V and J ends, which lost 1 base and 4 bases, there was a span of 6 bases. This CDR3 spans 13 amino acids. The V gene's germline CDR1 is LNHDA and CDR2 SQIVND (reference sequence). CDR3 residues: CASSIAGPDTQYF. CDR3 in DNA: TGTGCCAGTAGTATAGCAGGGCCAGATACGCAGTATTTT.

The genes are TRBV2 and TRBJ2-1; D gene ambiguous. In germline, CDR1 is SNHLY, CDR2 FYNNEI. This CDR3 spans 15 amino acids. Deletions cut 6 bases from V and 0 bases from J, with 12 bases between. The chain's CDR3 is CASRLSSSSYNEQFF. The CDR3 DNA sequence: TGTGCCAGCAGACTTTCGTCGAGCTCCTACAATGAGCAGTTCTTC.

J is TRBJ1-6 and V is TRBV6-5, with 9 bases identical to TRBD1. Germline CDR1 reads MNHEY; CDR2 reads SVGAGI. The length of the CDR3 is 14 residues. The V and J ends lost 6 bases and 7 bases, in that order; junction bases with no gene match: 4. The CDR3 loop is CASRGTGRNSPLHF. For the CDR3, the DNA is TGTGCCAGCAGAGGGACAGGGAGGAATTCACCCCTCCACTTT.

This clone appeared once. The chain employs TRBV27 and TRBJ2-2, with TRBD1 matching over 11 bases. V was pared by 1 base and J by 8 bases, with 12 bases of the junction left unmatched. The germline V gene encodes CDR1 MNHEY and CDR2 SMNVEV (reference sequence). The CDR3 has 18 amino acids. CDR3 loop: CASSLLVDRGRGKGELFF. In DNA form, the CDR3 reads TGTGCCAGCAGTTTATTAGTGGACAGGGGGCGGGGGAAAGGGGAGCTGTTTTTT.

This rearrangement joins TRBV5-6 to TRBJ2-2, with 8 bases that match TRBD2. CDR1 and CDR2 (germline): SGHDT, YYEEEE. V trimming: 1 base; J trimming: 4 bases; junction bases outside the gene matches: 6. The length of the CDR3 is 16 residues. The CDR3 spells CASSLLLAEPTGELFF. CDR3 in DNA: TGTGCCAGCAGCTTGTTACTAGCGGAACCCACCGGGGAGCTGTTTTTT.